This T cell receptor (beta chain) was identified in a study of blood T cell repertoires in COVID-19. The data were produced by immunoSEQ multiplex PCR, yet TCRdb's version contains in-frame clones alone and is incomplete. The data show approximately 300,000 clones, 75% to 95% seen once. V shed 7 bases, J shed 2 bases, and the junction held 20 bases outside the gene matches. In germline, CDR1 is SQVTM, CDR2 ANQGSEA. This CDR3 comprises 18 residues. The receptor was isolated from a woman aged 25 to 45 with COVID-19, enrolled during active disease. The sequenced sample was peripheral blood. This chain connects TRBV29-1 to TRBJ2-1; 7 nucleotides match TRBD2. CDR3 loop: CSAQPGLGNEFTYNEQFF. The CDR3 nucleotides are TGCAGCGCACAACCCGGACTAGGAAATGAGTTCACCTACAATGAGCAGTTCTTC.